This passage covers 24 T cell receptor delta chains from one sample sequenced in a study of γδ T cells in repeated Plasmodium falciparum infection. TCRdb reapplied CATT to the multiplex PCR reads. Of around 46,000 delta-chain clones listed, around 2% are singletons. Flow sorting of PBMC yielded separate Vgamma9/Vdelta2+ and Vdelta2-negative gammadelta T cell populations for bulk repertoire analysis. Sequenced: gamma-delta T cells from blood. Receptors were obtained from a pool of human donors (malaria-infected and uninfected, not separated).

This clone was observed a few times. A far larger clone is one nucleotide away, so this likely arose from a read error. Other nucleotide sequences in the sample specify the same CDR3. J gene calling gave no result, while the V gene is TRDV1; TRDD3 is the table's D call, not checked against the DNA. The CDR3 consists of 25 residues. Germline-derived CDR1 and CDR2 are TSWWSYY and QGS. The chain's CDR3 is CALGEPTPRLLTRTGGFRYTDKLIF. The CDR3 DNA follows: TGTGCTCTTGGGGAACCAACCCCTCGCCTACTCACACGTACTGGGGGATTTAGGTACACCGATAAACTCATCTTC.

This clone was seen only a few times. The protein TCRdb lists belongs to a much larger clone and differs from this DNA's translation at residues 3 and 6, which points to a read error; the protein shown is made from the DNA. The chain couples TRDV1 to TRDJ1; 10 bases agree with TRDD3. Germline V gives CDR1 TSWWSYY, CDR2 QGS. CDR3 length: 23 residues. CDR3 region: CAPGECSFPSFVLGDGYTDKLIF. CDR3 in DNA: TGTGCTCCTGGGGAATGTTCTTTCCCTTCGTTCGTACTGGGGGATGGATACACCGATAAACTCATCTTT.

In its sample, this clone was seen a few times. This sequence is one base from a far larger clone and is likely a read error. Distinct nucleotide sequences in the sample also encode this CDR3. In DNA, the CDR3 is TGTGCTCTTGGGCCTTACTTCCTACACGTACTGGGGATCGCAATGGCCAGGCCCCTGATCTTT. Protein product: CALGPYFLHVLGIAMARPLIF. The rearrangement uses TRDV1 and TRDJ4, with a tentative D call TRDD2 (8 bases). TCRdb supplies no J gene; here it was assigned by aligning the nucleotide sequence to germline. Looked up from germline, CDR1 is TSWWSYY and CDR2 is QGS. There are 21 residues in the CDR3.

This clone occurred many times. This rearrangement joins TRDV1 to TRDJ1; 9 bases are a match to TRDD3. Assignment of the J gene here rests on matching the DNA to germline, because TCRdb gives none. The CDR3 covers 22 residues. Germline V gene lookup returns CDR1 TSWWSYY and CDR2 QGS. The V and J ends lost 2 bases and 0 bases, in that order; junction bases with no gene match: 22. CDR3 region: CALGEISLRGIPPVPYTDKLIF. CDR3 DNA sequence: TGTGCTCTTGGGGAAATTTCCCTGAGGGGGATACCCCCCGTGCCGTACACCGATAAACTCATCTTT.

This clone was seen a handful of times. The TCRdb record carries a much larger clone's protein, which differs from this DNA's translation at residue 11; a read error is the likely cause, and the protein listed here is the DNA translation. The rearrangement links TRDV1 to TRDJ1; 7 positions match TRDD3. CDR1 and CDR2 (germline): TSWWSYY, QGS. V lost 5 bases to trimming and J lost 7 bases; unmatched junction nucleotides: 13. The CDR3 runs 15 residues. CDR3 nucleotide sequence: TGTGCTCTTGGGTCCACTTATCCGCTGGGGGCTAAACTCATCTTT. Protein product: CALGSTYPLGAKLIF.

With regard to this clone: TCRdb's protein, taken from a much larger clone, differs from this DNA's translation at residue 13, likely owing to a read error; the protein displayed comes from the DNA. This rearrangement joins TRDV1 to TRDJ2, with TRDD3 matching over 9 bases. No J segment appears in TCRdb, so it was assigned here by matching the sequence to germline. The germline gives CDR1 TSWWSYY, CDR2 QGS. The CDR3 consists of 20 residues. V shed 1 base, J shed 6 bases, and the junction held 18 bases outside the gene matches. This CDR3 is CALGEHPIPGDTAGAAQLFF. In nucleotides, the CDR3 is TGTGCTCTTGGGGAACACCCCATACCGGGGGATACAGCTGGGGCAGCACAACTCTTCTTT.

This clone turned up a few times. TCRdb assigns this DNA the protein of a much larger clone, which departs from its translation at residue 13; this likely reflects a read error, and the protein shown comes from translating the DNA. The V gene call reads TRDV1; no J gene was called; the table assigns TRDD3, which was not confirmed against the DNA. Germline CDR1 and CDR2: TSWWSYY and QGS. CDR3 length: 15 residues. CDR3 amino acids: CALGELQGYWGGFIF. CDR3 nucleotides: TGTGCTCTTGGGGAACTCCAGGGATATTGGGGAGGATTCATCTTT.

This clone was seen only a few times. A far larger clone is one nucleotide away, so this likely arose from a read error. This same CDR3 is encoded by further DNA sequences in the sample. The rearrangement uses TRDV1 and TRDJ2, with 8 nucleotides matching TRDD3. In germline, CDR1 is TSWWSYY, CDR2 QGS. The length of the CDR3 is 21 residues. DNA for the CDR3: TGTGCTCTCGGGGAAGGTCCCTACTGGGGGCCCCGCACCACCTTGACAGCACAACTCTTCTTT. Protein product: CALGEGPYWGPRTTLTAQLFF.

This clone has more than one count but fewer than ten. Translating this DNA gives a protein that differs at residue 5 from the TCRdb one, which belongs to a much larger clone; a read error is likely, and the protein shown is this translation. This chain links TRDV1 with TRDJ1, with TRDD3 identical over 10 bases. J lost 0 bases, V lost 5 bases, and 27 bases had no gene match. The CDR3 length is 23 residues. Germline V lookup: CDR1 TSWWSYY, CDR2 QGS. Here the CDR3 DNA reads TGTGCTCTTGGGACTCCGTATAGTTCAGCCTTCCATAGGGGGATACGCTACACCGATAAACTCATCTTT. Its translation is CALGTPYSSAFHRGIRYTDKLIF.

Relative to its sample, this clone is medium-sized (0.01 to 0.1%). The same CDR3 also results from other DNA sequences found in this sample. V gene TRDV3 combines with J gene TRDJ1, with a possible D match to TRDD3 (6 bases). V lost 4 bases and J lost 5, with 29 bases in between. Germline assignment: CDR1 TVYSNPD and CDR2 GDNSRS (reference sequence). This CDR3 comprises 17 residues. CDR3 sequence: CASASLLPGDGRDKLIF. DNA for the CDR3: TGTGCCTCCGCCTCCCTACTCCCGGGGGACGGGAGAGATAAACTCATCTTT.

This clone has only a few counts. The chain recombines TRDV1 with TRDJ1; 10 bases match TRDD3. The J gene comes from matching the DNA to germline here; TCRdb lacks it. V shed 1 base and J 0 bases; nucleotides not matched to a gene: 11. This CDR3 has 19 residues. Germline lookup yields CDR1 TSWWSYY and CDR2 QGS. The CDR3 here is CALGEPHHPGDTDTDKLIF. In DNA, the CDR3 is TGTGCTCTTGGGGAACCACATCACCCGGGGGATACGGACACCGATAAACTCATCTTT.

In this sample, this clone turned up a few times. The protein in TCRdb stems from a much larger clone and differs at residue 8 from this DNA's translation, likely a read error; here the protein is translated from the DNA. J is TRDJ1 and V is TRDV2, with TRDD3 matching 11 bases. TCRdb supplies no J gene; here it was assigned by aligning the nucleotide sequence to germline. The CDR3 consists of 24 residues. CDR1 GEAIGNYY and CDR2 EKD come from the germline V gene. V was clipped by 0 bases and J by 0 bases; unmatched bases: 26. CDR3 nucleotides: TGTGCCTGTGACACCGTTATCCTTTACTCAGACTGGGGGATAGGAACGAATTACACCGATAAACTCATCTTT. Its protein product is CACDTVILYSDWGIGTNYTDKLIF.

A remark on this clone: The TCRdb protein, from a much larger clone, departs from this DNA's translation at residue 20, likely by read error; the protein shown derives from the DNA. No J gene was assigned, while the V gene was called as TRDV2; the table's D call, TRDD3, has no DNA check behind it. Germline values: CDR1 GEAIGNYY, CDR2 EKD. The CDR3 is 21 residues long. CDR3 sequence: CACDRLRFTGDPIAYTDKLTF. The CDR3 DNA reads as TGTGCCTGTGACCGCTTAAGGTTTACTGGGGACCCCATAGCGTACACCGATAAACTCACCTTT.

A note on this clone: A far larger clone differs by one base, so this is likely a read error. Because the CDR3's place on the DNA is in doubt, the DNA is left out and the CDR3 is given as listed by TCRdb. The sample contains more than one DNA sequence encoding this CDR3. With the J gene uncalled, the V gene is TRDV3; no DNA check was done on the table's D call, TRDD3. The CDR3 has 19 residues if both end residues are counted. In germline, CDR1 is TVYSNPD, CDR2 GDNSRS (reference sequence). CDR3 sequence reads: CASLGLAWGTGTYTDKLIF.

This clone was seen at least ten times. The protein TCRdb lists belongs to a much larger clone and differs from this DNA's translation at residue 5, which points to a read error; the protein shown is made from the DNA. V is TRDV1 and J is TRDJ1; TRDD3 might be the D (5 bases). The J gene, not given by TCRdb, was assigned here from a germline match of the nucleotide sequence. The CDR3 length is 22 residues. Trimming took 4 bases from V and 0 from J, leaving 33 bases between them. Germline V gives CDR1 TSWWSYY, CDR2 QGS. As DNA, the CDR3 is TGTGCTCTTGGGGGCCCTTGGCCCCATCTTCTACGTACCGGGGAGTACACCGATAAACTCATCTTT. Translated: CALGGPWPHLLRTGEYTDKLIF.

At least ten counts were recorded for this clone. This is likely an artifact of a read error, given a far larger clone one base away. Distinct nucleotide sequences in the sample also encode this CDR3. The V and J genes are TRAV36/DV7 and TRDJ1, with D tentatively TRDD3 (6 bases). V lost 4 bases to trimming and J lost 0 bases, with 28 bases between them. CDR1 and CDR2 from the germline V gene are VTNFRS and LTSSGIE (reference sequence). The CDR3 is 19 amino acids. The CDR3: CAVLALRWGSPTYTDKLIF. The CDR3 region has the DNA TGTGCTGTGCTCGCCTTACGATGGGGATCGCCGACCTACACCGATAAACTCATCTTT.

In its sample, this clone was seen a few times. TCRdb assigns this DNA the protein of a much larger clone, which departs from its translation at residue 13; this likely reflects a read error, and the protein shown comes from translating the DNA. The rearrangement links TRDV3 to TRDJ1; D possibly corresponds to TRDD2 (6 bases). Because TCRdb records no J gene, it was assigned here through a match of the DNA to germline. The CDR3 has 21 residues. Looked up from germline, CDR1 is TVYSNPD and CDR2 is GDNSRS (reference sequence). The CDR3 DNA reads TGTGCTACGCTCAAAACCGTTATCCTACCGGGCTGGTACCCATACACCGATAAACTCATCTTT. Its translation: CATLKTVILPGWYPYTDKLIF.

A remark on this clone: This likely traces to a read error, being one base from a far larger clone. The same CDR3 arises from other DNA sequences in this sample as well. J is TRDJ1 and V is TRDV1; 10 nucleotides match TRDD3. The CDR3 has 23 residues. The germline CDR1 and CDR2 sequences are TSWWSYY and QGS. The CDR3 spells CALGEGSFPSFVLGDGYTDKLIF. The CDR3 DNA follows: TGTGCTCTAGGGGAAGGTTCTTTCCCTTCGTTCGTACTGGGGGATGGATACACCGATAAACTCATCTTT.

This clone was picked up a small number of times. Only one base separates this from a far larger clonotype, so it likely reflects a read error. Other DNA sequences in the sample encode the same CDR3. This chain connects TRDV2 to TRDJ1, with D possibly matching TRDD3 (5 bases). Assignment of the J gene here rests on matching the DNA to germline, because TCRdb gives none. The CDR3 sequence is 20 residues long. Germline V gene lookup returns CDR1 GEAIGNYY and CDR2 EKD. Trimming took off 1 base at V and 4 bases at J, with 30 bases between the two ends. The CDR3 coding sequence is TGTGCCTGTGACACAGTCGCTCCAATTCGCGATACAAGGCGCGGCGATAAACTCATCTTT. This codes for CACDTVAPIRDTRRGDKLIF.

This clone was observed at least ten times. This DNA translates differently at residue 9 from the TCRdb protein, which is that of a much larger clone; a read error is likely, and the protein shown is the DNA's own translation. The V call is TRDV2, the J call TRDJ1, with TRDD3 identical over 7 bases. CDR1 is GEAIGNYY, CDR2 EKD, per germline. The trim removed 0 bases at V and 1 base at J, leaving 16 bases unmatched. CDR3 size: 19 residues. DNA for the CDR3: TGTGCCTGTGACACCTTCCCGGCTCCGGGGGATCCTTTCACCGATAAACTCATCTTT. This sequence encodes CACDTFPAPGDPFTDKLIF.

Notes on this clone: It is likely a read error: a sequence one base away is far more abundant. The limits of the CDR3 on the DNA are not certain, so only TCRdb's listed CDR3 is given. The J gene has no call, while the V gene is TRDV1; the D call of TRDD3 is as the table states it, not checked on the DNA. CDR1 TSWWSYY and CDR2 QGS come from the germline V gene. The CDR3 is 23 residues long, ends included. CDR3 sequence: CALGETKRPSFLLVGWGIRGLIF.

Only a few counts were recorded for this clone. TCRdb's listed protein matches a much larger clone and diverges from this DNA's translation at residue 20, likely through a read error; the protein shown comes from the DNA. The V gene is listed as TRDV1; no J gene was called; the D call of TRDD3 is as the table states it, not checked on the DNA. The germline CDR1 and CDR2 sequences are TSWWSYY and QGS. This CDR3 has 22 residues. CDR3 DNA sequence: TGTGCTCTTGGGGAAAGGGCTTCCCCCGGGATACGCGTACGAAGGTACACCGATAAACCCATCTTT. Amino acids: CALGERASPGIRVRRYTDKPIF.

This clone was observed a few times. TCRdb's protein, taken from a much larger clone, differs from this DNA's translation at residue 7, likely owing to a read error; the protein displayed comes from the DNA. This CDR3 is CALGDALSSLIHLIQYTDKLIF. DNA for the CDR3: TGTGCTCTTGGGGACGCCCTTTCTTCCTTAATCCACCTGATCCAGTACACCGATAAACTCATCTTT. V gene TRDV1 combines with J gene TRDJ1, with D possibly being TRDD2 (6 bases). In the absence of a J gene in TCRdb, the DNA was matched to germline to assign it here. CDR3 length: 22 residues. The V end lost 3 bases, the J end lost 0 bases, and 32 bases lay between the germline ends. Germline V gene data show CDR1 as TSWWSYY and CDR2 as QGS.

This clone was seen repeatedly, ten times or more. A far larger clone is just one base off, so this is likely a read error. In the same sample, other DNA sequences code for this CDR3. In nucleotides, the CDR3 is TGCGCTCTTGGGGAAATCCAAGGGGTCTGGGGGACGTCCACCGATAAACTCATCTTT. It codes for CALGEIQGVWGTSTDKLIF. The chain is built from TRDV1 and TRDJ1; 8 nucleotides line up with TRDD3. From germline, CDR1 is TSWWSYY and CDR2 QGS. This CDR3 is 19 amino acids long.